This passage covers 21 T cell receptor beta chains from one sample sequenced in a study of cytomegalovirus exposure and HLA in healthy donors (TCRdb year 2017). Libraries were built with the immunoSEQ multiplex PCR assay. As stored in TCRdb, this immuneACCESS dataset retains in-frame rearrangements with V and J assigned. A fraction of the clones does not appear; measured against another copy, unresolved V genes explain less than half of the discrepancy, and the remainder lacks a known reason. In all, the sample holds about 130,000 clones, and about 96% of those were seen once. The leading ten clones occupy about 1.8% of the sample. The sequenced sample was PBMCs. The receptors stem from a man between 18 and 29 years old in good health and CMV-seronegative.

The chain couples TRBV11-3 to TRBJ2-7; 7 nucleotides agree with TRBD1. Looked up from germline, CDR1 is SGHNT and CDR2 is YENEEA. V was pared by 1 base and J by 4 bases, with 7 bases of the junction left unmatched. The CDR3 is 15 residues long. As DNA, the CDR3 is TGTGCCAGCAGCTTAGCAGGGACAGAGCCTTACGAGCAGTACTTC. Translation gives CASSLAGTEPYEQYF.

The chain couples TRBV6-5 to TRBJ2-2; unclear D gene. Trimming removed 2 bases from V and 0 bases from J, with 7 bases in between. This CDR3 spans 15 amino acids. Looked up from germline, CDR1 is MNHEY and CDR2 is SVGAGI. The CDR3 is CASSYLRSNTGELFF. CDR3 nucleotide sequence: TGTGCCAGCAGTTACCTGCGCTCGAACACCGGGGAGCTGTTTTTT.

The chain couples TRBV27 to TRBJ1-2; 7 positions match TRBD1. Germline V gene data show CDR1 as MNHEY and CDR2 as SMNVEV (reference sequence). The CDR3 consists of 14 residues. With V trimmed by 3 bases and J by 5 bases, 6 bases remained unmatched. The CDR3 sequence: CASSFSNRGYGYTF. The CDR3 DNA reads as TGTGCCAGCAGTTTCAGTAACAGGGGATATGGCTACACCTTC.

This clone was recorded once. The chain joins TRBV9 to TRBJ2-7; possible D gene TRBD2, 5 bases. V lost 4 bases and J 4 bases, leaving 15 bases between the germline ends. The CDR3 spans 14 residues. Germline values: CDR1 SGDLS, CDR2 YYNGEE. The CDR3 here is CASSSEGGPYEQYF. The CDR3 region has the DNA TGTGCCAGCAGCTCTGAAGGCGGGCCTTACGAGCAGTACTTC.

This chain uses TRBV25-1 with TRBJ2-7; 9 positions agree with TRBD2. Per germline, CDR1 MGHDK and CDR2 SYGVNS. V trimming: 1 base; J trimming: 0 bases; junction bases outside the gene matches: 4. This CDR3 has 16 amino acids. CDR3 loop: CASSEWELAGSYEQYF. The DNA for the CDR3 is TGTGCCAGCAGTGAATGGGAACTAGCGGGCTCCTACGAGCAGTACTTC.

The rearrangement joins TRBV11-2 to TRBJ1-5, with D possibly TRBD1 on 5 matching bases. The CDR3 extends over 15 amino acids. CDR1 is SGHAT and CDR2 is FQNNGV in the germline V gene. Trimming took off 6 bases at V and 2 bases at J, with 14 bases between the two ends. The CDR3 loop reads CASRRTGDRNQPQHF. The CDR3 DNA follows: TGTGCCAGCAGACGAACAGGTGACCGCAATCAGCCCCAGCATTTT.

The chain couples TRBV2 to TRBJ1-2, with D possibly matching TRBD1 (6 bases). V lost 4 bases and J 1 base, leaving 16 bases between the germline ends. Germline values: CDR1 SNHLY, CDR2 FYNNEI. The CDR3 contains 16 residues. CDR3 DNA sequence: TGTGCCAGCAGTGCCCTGACAGGAAACTTTAACTATGGCTACACCTTC. This gives the protein CASSALTGNFNYGYTF. The variable domain in full, with the rest retrieved from reference TRBV2 and TRBJ1-2, is EPEVTQTPSHQVTQMGQEVILRCVPISNHLYFYWYRQILGQKVEFLVSFYNNEISEKSEIFDDQFSVERPDGSNFTLKIRSTKLEDSAMYFCASSALTGNFNYGYTFGSGTRLTVV.

CDR3 residues: CASSPVAFNEQFF. The CDR3 coding sequence is TGCGCCAGCAGCCCGGTAGCGTTCAATGAGCAGTTCTTC. The gene calls are TRBV5-1 and TRBJ2-1; a weak D match, TRBD2 (5 bases). This CDR3 is 13 amino acids long. The germline V and J ends were trimmed by 4 bases and 6 bases, with 11 bases remaining between them. CDR1 and CDR2 from the germline V gene are SGHRS and YFSETQ.

V and J are TRBV4-3 and TRBJ2-7; 11 nucleotides match TRBD2. CDR1 is LGHNA, CDR2 YSLEER, per germline. The CDR3 totals 15 residues. V lost 4 bases and J lost 9; bases outside the gene matches: 11. CDR3 protein: CASSPAVTSGAMQYF. In DNA form, the CDR3 reads TGCGCCAGCAGCCCTGCTGTGACTAGCGGGGCAATGCAGTACTTC.

This chain links TRBV27 with TRBJ1-5; 9 bases are a match to TRBD1. Germline V gene sequence: CDR1 MNHEY, CDR2 SMNVEV (reference sequence). The CDR3 is made up of 18 amino acids. The junction had 10 bases not matched to a gene; V was cut back by 4 bases and J by 0 bases. CDR3 region: CASSSLFTGGYSNQPQHF. The CDR3, as DNA: TGTGCCAGCAGTTCCCTCTTCACAGGGGGCTATAGCAATCAGCCCCAGCATTTT.

This chain links TRBV5-1 with TRBJ2-2, with 8 bases identical to TRBD1. The CDR3 contains 18 residues. V shed 1 base and J 1 base; nucleotides not matched to a gene: 9. CDR1 and CDR2 from the germline V gene are SGHRS and YFSETQ. In DNA, the CDR3 is TGCGCCAGCAGCTTGAGGGTTCGGACAGGGCGGAACACCGGGGAGCTGTTTTTT. It codes for CASSLRVRTGRNTGELFF.

The chain couples TRBV30 to TRBJ2-5; D not certain. Trimming pared 2 bases from V and 5 bases from J, leaving 6 bases between. The length of the CDR3 is 11 residues. CDR1 and CDR2 from the germline V gene are GTSNPN and SVGIG (reference sequence). CDR3 sequence: CAWSLLETQYF. As DNA, the CDR3 is TGTGCCTGGAGTCTTCTGGAGACCCAGTACTTC.

The J gene is TRBJ2-3, the V gene TRBV19; TRBD2 matches at 11 bases. Trimming at V came to 3 bases and at J to 5 bases, leaving 13 bases not matched to a gene. Per the germline V gene, CDR1 is LNHDA and CDR2 is SQIVND (reference sequence). CDR3 length equals 18 residues. This CDR3 is CASSITAGTSGSRDTQYF. The CDR3 DNA is TGTGCCAGTAGTATCACAGCCGGGACTAGCGGTTCAAGAGATACGCAGTATTTT.

This clone was observed once. J is TRBJ2-7 and V is TRBV7-9, with D possibly being TRBD2 (5 bases). This CDR3 spans 12 amino acids. V lost 4 bases to trimming and J lost 4 bases, with 8 bases between them. Germline CDR1 and CDR2: SEHNR and FQNEAQ (reference sequence). The CDR3 region has the DNA TGTGCCAGCAGCTGGGAGTCTTACGAGCAGTACTTC. This encodes CASSWESYEQYF.

The chain recombines TRBV28 with TRBJ2-2, with 7 bases lining up with TRBD2. From germline, CDR1 is MDHEN and CDR2 SYDVKM. V trimming: 5 bases; J trimming: 7 bases; junction bases outside the gene matches: 10. CDR3 size: 15 residues. CDR3: CASSPGGSQGGELFF. Written as DNA, the CDR3 is TGTGCCAGCAGTCCGGGCGGGAGCCAGGGCGGGGAGCTGTTTTTT.

Only one count was recorded for this clone. The gene calls are TRBV5-1 and TRBJ1-1; D is perhaps TRBD1 (6 bases). Germline loops: CDR1 SGHRS, CDR2 YFSETQ. The CDR3 covers 14 residues. Trimming left V 2 bases short and J 5 bases short, with 13 bases between. In DNA form, the CDR3 reads TGCGCCAGCAGCTTCGGGACATGGGAGACTGAAGCTTTCTTT. Translation: CASSFGTWETEAFF.

The chain recombines TRBV18 with TRBJ1-2; D gene uncertain. The germline V gene has CDR1 KGHSH and CDR2 LQKENI. V gave up 2 bases and J gave up 8 bases, with 15 bases separating them. CDR3 size: 14 residues. CDR3 nucleotides: TGTGCCAGCTCACCATCCCGGGAGGACCGGGGCTACACCTTC. Residues: CASSPSREDRGYTF.

V usage is TRBV11-2 and J usage is TRBJ2-7; 7 bases fit TRBD2. The junction had 11 bases not matched to a gene; V was cut back by 9 bases and J by 3 bases. The germline CDR1 and CDR2 sequences are SGHAT and FQNNGV. The CDR3 totals 14 residues. CDR3 in amino acids: CASRYRTRDYEQYF. CDR3 nucleotides: TGTGCCAGTAGATATCGGACTAGAGACTACGAGCAGTACTTC. Supplemented by reference TRBV11-2 and TRBJ2-7, the full variable domain reads EAGVAQSPRYKIIEKRQSVAFWCNPISGHATLYWYQQILGQGPKLLIQFQNNGVVDDSQLPKDRFSAERLKGVDSTLKIQPAKLEDSAVYLCASRYRTRDYEQYFGPGTRLTVT.

This chain joins TRBV7-2 and TRBJ2-2; possibly TRBD1 for D (5 bases). V lost 5 bases and J 0 bases, leaving 10 bases between the germline ends. This CDR3 contains 15 residues. Germline V gene sequence: CDR1 SGHTA, CDR2 FQGNSA. The DNA for the CDR3 is TGTGCCAGCAGCGCTCGGACAACGAACACCGGGGAGCTGTTTTTT. Residues: CASSARTTNTGELFF.

V is TRBV7-6 and J is TRBJ1-3; 7 bases line up with TRBD1. Germline CDR1 is SGHVS and CDR2 is FNYEAQ. The CDR3 is made up of 15 amino acids. With 1 base clipped from V and 5 bases from J, the junction kept 5 bases outside the gene matches. CDR3 amino acids: CASSLERTGRNTIYF. CDR3 in DNA: TGTGCCAGCAGCTTAGAGCGGACAGGCCGAAACACCATATATTTT.

V is TRBV5-4 and J is TRBJ2-5; D gene uncertain. The CDR3 loop spans 13 amino acids. Germline assignment: CDR1 SGHNT and CDR2 YYREEE (reference sequence). Deletions cut 2 bases from V and 3 bases from J, with 8 bases between. Here the CDR3 DNA reads TGTGCCAGCAGCTTCGGCCTAGAAGAGACCCAGTACTTC. It codes for CASSFGLEETQYF.